This T cell receptor beta chain was identified in a study of T cell responses to AZD1222 COVID-19 vaccine. About this clone: Antigen: not known.

Whole-study results and caveats: Seropositive AZD1222 recipients at baseline numbered only five to seven.

Germline CDR1 and CDR2: SGHAT and FQDESV (reference sequence). The CDR3 has 13 residues. The V gene lost 7 bases and the J gene lost 5 bases, with 14 bases spanning the gap. The method was immunoSEQ multiplex PCR; TCRdb's version includes in-frame clones alone and lacks a portion of them. The table lists about 110,000 clones, roughly 87% of them singletons. The TCR originated in an adult who received the AZD1222 COVID-19 vaccine. This chain links TRBV11-1 with TRBJ2-5, with D hard to call. The starting material was peripheral blood, obtained 28 days after the second AZD1222 dose. The CDR3 sequence: CASTQGFWETQYF. In DNA, the CDR3 is TGTGCCAGCACCCAAGGATTTTGGGAGACCCAGTACTTC.